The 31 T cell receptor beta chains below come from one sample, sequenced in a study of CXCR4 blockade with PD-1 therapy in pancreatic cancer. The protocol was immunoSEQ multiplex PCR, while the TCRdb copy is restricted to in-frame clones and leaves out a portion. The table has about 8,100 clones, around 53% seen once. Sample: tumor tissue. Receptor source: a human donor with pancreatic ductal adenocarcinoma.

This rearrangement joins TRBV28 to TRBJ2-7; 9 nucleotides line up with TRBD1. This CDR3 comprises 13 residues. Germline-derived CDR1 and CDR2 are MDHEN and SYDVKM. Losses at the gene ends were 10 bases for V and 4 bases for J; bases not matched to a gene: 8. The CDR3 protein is CATLDRGRYEQYF. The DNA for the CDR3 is TGTGCCACCCTAGACAGGGGGAGGTACGAGCAGTACTTC.

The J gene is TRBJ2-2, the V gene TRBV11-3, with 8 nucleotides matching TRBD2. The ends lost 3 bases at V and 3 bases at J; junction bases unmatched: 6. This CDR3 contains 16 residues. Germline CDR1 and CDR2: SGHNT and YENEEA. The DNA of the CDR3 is TGTGCCAGCAGCTTGGTTAGCGGGATTGACACCGGGGAGCTGTTTTTT. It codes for CASSLVSGIDTGELFF.

The CDR3 sequence is CASSQIRAGELFF. As DNA, the CDR3 is TGTGCCAGCAGCCAAATCAGGGCCGGGGAGCTGTTTTTT. V and J are TRBV14 and TRBJ2-2; maybe TRBD1 (5 bases). The length of the CDR3 is 13 residues. The germline V gene has CDR1 SGHDN and CDR2 FVKESK. The germline V and J ends were trimmed by 2 bases and 6 bases, with 7 bases remaining between them.

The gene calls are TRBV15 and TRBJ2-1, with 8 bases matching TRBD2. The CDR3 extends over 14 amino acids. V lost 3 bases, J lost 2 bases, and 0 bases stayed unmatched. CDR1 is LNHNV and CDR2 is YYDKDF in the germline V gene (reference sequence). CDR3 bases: TGTGCCACCAGCAGGGGACTAGCCTACAATGAGCAGTTCTTC. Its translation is CATSRGLAYNEQFF. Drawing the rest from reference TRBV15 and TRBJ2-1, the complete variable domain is DAMVIQNPRYQVTQFGKPVTLSCSQTLNHNVMYWYQQKSSQAPKLLFHYYDKDFNNEADTPDNFQSRRPNTSFCFLDIRSPGLGDTAMYLCATSRGLAYNEQFFGPGTRLTVL.

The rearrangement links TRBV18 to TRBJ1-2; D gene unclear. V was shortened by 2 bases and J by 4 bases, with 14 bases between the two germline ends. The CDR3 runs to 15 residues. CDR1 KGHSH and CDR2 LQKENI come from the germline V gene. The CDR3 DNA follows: TGTGCCAGCTCACCAATGGAGGGTACAATCTATGGCTACACCTTC. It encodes CASSPMEGTIYGYTF.

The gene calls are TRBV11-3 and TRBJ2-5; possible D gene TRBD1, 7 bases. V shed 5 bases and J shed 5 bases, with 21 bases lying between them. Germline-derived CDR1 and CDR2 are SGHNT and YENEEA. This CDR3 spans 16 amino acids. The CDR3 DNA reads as TGTGCCAGCAGCCCCCTTAGGGGGCGGGGCGGGGAGACCCAGTACTTC. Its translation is CASSPLRGRGGETQYF.

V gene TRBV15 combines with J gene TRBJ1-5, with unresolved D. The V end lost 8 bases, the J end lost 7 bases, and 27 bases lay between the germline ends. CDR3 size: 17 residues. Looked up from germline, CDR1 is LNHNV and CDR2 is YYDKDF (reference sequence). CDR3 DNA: TGTGCCACCGCTCCCCGTGCCTCATGGGGAGAGGAGCAGCCCCAGCATTTT. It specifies CATAPRASWGEEQPQHF.

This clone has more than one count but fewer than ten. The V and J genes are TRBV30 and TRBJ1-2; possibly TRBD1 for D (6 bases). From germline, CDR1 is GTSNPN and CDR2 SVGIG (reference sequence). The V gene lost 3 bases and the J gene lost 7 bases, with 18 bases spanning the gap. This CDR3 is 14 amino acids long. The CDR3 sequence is CAWSRGGGRSGYTF. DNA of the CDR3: TGTGCCTGGAGCCGGGGCGGGGGGCGTTCTGGCTACACCTTC.

The CDR3 here is CASSLGPGRGQGQPQHF. DNA for the CDR3: TGTGCCAGCAGCTTAGGGCCGGGCAGGGGGCAAGGACAGCCCCAGCATTTT. The chain is built from TRBV11-3 and TRBJ1-5; the match to TRBD1 covers 8 bases. V trimming: 1 base; J trimming: 7 bases; junction bases outside the gene matches: 12. The CDR3 contains 17 residues. Germline-derived CDR1 and CDR2 are SGHNT and YENEEA.

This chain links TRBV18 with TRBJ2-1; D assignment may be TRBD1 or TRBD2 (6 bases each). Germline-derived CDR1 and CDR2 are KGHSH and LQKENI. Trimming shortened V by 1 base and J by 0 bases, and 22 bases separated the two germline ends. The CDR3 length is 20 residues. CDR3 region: CASSPLGGPVLGNSYNEQFF. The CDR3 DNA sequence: TGTGCCAGCTCACCACTGGGGGGCCCTGTTTTGGGAAACTCCTACAATGAGCAGTTCTTC.

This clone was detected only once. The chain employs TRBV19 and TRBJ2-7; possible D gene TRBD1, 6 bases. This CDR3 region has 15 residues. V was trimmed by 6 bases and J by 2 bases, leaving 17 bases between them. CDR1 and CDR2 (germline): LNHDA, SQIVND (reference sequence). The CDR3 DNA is TGTGCCAGTAGCCCCCCAGGGGACAAGGCCTACGAGCAGTACTTC. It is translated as CASSPPGDKAYEQYF.

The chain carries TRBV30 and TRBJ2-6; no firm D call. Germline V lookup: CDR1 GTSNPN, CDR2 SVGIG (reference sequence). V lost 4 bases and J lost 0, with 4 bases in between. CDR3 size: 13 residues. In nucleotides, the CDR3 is TGTGCCTGGACCCTCTCTGGGGCCAACGTCCTGACTTTC. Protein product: CAWTLSGANVLTF.

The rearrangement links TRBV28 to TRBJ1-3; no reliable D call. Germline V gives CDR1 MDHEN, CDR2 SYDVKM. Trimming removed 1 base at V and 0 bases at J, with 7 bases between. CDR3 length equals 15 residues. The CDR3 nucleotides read TGTGCCAGCAGTTTATCTAGGGTCTCTGGAAACACCATATATTTT. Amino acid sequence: CASSLSRVSGNTIYF.

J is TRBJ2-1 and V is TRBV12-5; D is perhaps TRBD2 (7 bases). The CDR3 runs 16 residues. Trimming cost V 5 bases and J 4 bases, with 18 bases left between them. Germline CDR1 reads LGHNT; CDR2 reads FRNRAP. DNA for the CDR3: TGTGCTAGTGGTCACCCTCGGGGGGCGGATTACAATGAGCAGTTCTTC. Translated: CASGHPRGADYNEQFF.

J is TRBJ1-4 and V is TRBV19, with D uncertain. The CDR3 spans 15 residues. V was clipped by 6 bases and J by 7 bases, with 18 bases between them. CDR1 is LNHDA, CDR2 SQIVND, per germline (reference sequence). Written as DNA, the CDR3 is TGTGCCAGTAGGCGTGGAGGGCGCGTCGGTGAAAAACTGTTTTTT. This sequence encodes CASRRGGRVGEKLFF.

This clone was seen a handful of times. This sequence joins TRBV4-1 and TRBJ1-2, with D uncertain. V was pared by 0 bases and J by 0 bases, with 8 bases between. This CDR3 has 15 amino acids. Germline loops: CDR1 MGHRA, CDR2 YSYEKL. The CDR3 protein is CASSQEATANYGYTF. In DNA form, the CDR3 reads TGCGCCAGCAGCCAAGAAGCTACAGCTAACTATGGCTACACCTTC.

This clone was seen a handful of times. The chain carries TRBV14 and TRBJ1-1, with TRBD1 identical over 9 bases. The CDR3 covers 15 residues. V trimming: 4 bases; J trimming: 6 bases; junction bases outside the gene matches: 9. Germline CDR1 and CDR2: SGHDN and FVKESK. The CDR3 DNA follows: TGTGCCAGCAGCCGCACAGGGGGCCGGAGTCCTGAAGCTTTCTTT. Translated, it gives CASSRTGGRSPEAFF.

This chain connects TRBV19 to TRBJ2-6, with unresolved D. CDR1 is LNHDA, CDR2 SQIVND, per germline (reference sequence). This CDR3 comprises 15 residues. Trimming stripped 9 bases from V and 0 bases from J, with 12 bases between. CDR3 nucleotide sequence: TGTGCCAGCGAACCCTCTGGCTCTGGGGCCAACGTCCTGACTTTC. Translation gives CASEPSGSGANVLTF.

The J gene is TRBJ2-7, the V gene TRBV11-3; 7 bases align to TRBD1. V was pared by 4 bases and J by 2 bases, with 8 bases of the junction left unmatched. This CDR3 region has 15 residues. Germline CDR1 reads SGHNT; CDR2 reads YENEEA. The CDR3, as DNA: TGTGCCAGCAGCTCCAACGTGGGACAGACCTACGAGCAGTACTTC. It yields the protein CASSSNVGQTYEQYF.

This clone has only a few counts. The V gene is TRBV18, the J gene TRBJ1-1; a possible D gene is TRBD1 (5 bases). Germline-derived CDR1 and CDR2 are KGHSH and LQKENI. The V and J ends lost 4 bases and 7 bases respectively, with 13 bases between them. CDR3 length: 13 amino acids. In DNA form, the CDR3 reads TGTGCCAGCTCACTGGGGCAGGGTGGTGAAGCTTTCTTT. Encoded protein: CASSLGQGGEAFF.

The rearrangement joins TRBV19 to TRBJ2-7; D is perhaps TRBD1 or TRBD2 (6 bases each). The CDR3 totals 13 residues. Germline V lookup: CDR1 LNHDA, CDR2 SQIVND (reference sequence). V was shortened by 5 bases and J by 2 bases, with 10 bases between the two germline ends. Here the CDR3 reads CASSFGGPYEQYF. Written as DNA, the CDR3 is TGTGCCAGTAGTTTCGGGGGCCCCTACGAGCAGTACTTC.

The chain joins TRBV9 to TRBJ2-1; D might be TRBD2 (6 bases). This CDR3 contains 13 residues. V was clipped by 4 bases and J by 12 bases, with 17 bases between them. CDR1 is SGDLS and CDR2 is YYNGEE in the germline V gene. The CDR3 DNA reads TGTGCCAGCAGCCCCAGTGGAGGGACGTCGCAGTTCTTC. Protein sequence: CASSPSGGTSQFF.

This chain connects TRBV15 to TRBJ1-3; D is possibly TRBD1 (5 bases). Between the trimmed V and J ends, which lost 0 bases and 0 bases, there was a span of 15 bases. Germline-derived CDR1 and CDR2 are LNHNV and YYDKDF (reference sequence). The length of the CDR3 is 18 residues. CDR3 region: CATSREGTPSLSGNTIYF. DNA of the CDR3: TGTGCCACCAGCAGAGAAGGGACTCCCAGCCTCTCTGGAAACACCATATATTTT.

DNA of the CDR3: TGTGCCAGCTCTCCGGGACAGGGGCAAGAGACCCAGTACTTC. The encoded protein is CASSPGQGQETQYF. V and J are TRBV18 and TRBJ2-5, with 10 bases that match TRBD1. The germline V gene encodes CDR1 KGHSH and CDR2 LQKENI. The CDR3 has 14 amino acids. Trimming cost V 6 bases and J 2 bases; bases outside gene matches: 3.

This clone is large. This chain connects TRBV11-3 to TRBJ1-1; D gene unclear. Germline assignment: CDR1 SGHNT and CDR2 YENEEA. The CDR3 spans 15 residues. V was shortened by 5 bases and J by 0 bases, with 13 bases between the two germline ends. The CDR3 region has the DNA TGTGCCAGCAGCGGCCCCCGGACGGTGAACACTGAAGCTTTCTTT. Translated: CASSGPRTVNTEAFF. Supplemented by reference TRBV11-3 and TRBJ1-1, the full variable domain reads EAGVVQSPRYKIIEKKQPVAFWCNPISGHNTLYWYLQNLGQGPELLIRYENEEAVDDSQLPKDRFSAERLKGVDSTLKIQPAELGDSAVYLCASSGPRTVNTEAFFGQGTRLTVV.

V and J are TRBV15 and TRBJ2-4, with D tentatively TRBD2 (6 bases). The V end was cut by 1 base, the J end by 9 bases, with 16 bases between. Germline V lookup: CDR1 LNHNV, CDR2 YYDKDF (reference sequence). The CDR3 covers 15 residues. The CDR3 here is CATSRVLEEGLIQYF. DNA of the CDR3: TGTGCCACCAGCAGAGTCCTGGAGGAGGGTCTCATTCAGTACTTC.

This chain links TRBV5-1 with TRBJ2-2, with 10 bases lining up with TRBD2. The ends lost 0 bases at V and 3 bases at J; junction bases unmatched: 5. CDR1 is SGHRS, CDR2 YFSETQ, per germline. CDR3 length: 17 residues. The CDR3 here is CASSLGVAGGHTGELFF. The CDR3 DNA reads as TGCGCCAGCAGCTTGGGAGTAGCGGGGGGCCACACCGGGGAGCTGTTTTTT.

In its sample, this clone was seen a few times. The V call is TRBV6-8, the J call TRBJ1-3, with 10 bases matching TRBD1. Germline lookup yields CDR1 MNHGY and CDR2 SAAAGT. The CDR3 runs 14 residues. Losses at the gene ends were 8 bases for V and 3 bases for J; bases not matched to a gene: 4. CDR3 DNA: TGTGCCAGCGGGACAGGGGAGAGTGGAAACACCATATATTTT. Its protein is CASGTGESGNTIYF.

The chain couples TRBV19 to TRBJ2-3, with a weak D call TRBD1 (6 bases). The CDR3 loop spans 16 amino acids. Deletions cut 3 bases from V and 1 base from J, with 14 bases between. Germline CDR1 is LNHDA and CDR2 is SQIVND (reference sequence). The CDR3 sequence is CASSIFQGMGTDTQYF. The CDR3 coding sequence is TGTGCCAGTAGTATTTTCCAGGGGATGGGCACAGATACGCAGTATTTT.

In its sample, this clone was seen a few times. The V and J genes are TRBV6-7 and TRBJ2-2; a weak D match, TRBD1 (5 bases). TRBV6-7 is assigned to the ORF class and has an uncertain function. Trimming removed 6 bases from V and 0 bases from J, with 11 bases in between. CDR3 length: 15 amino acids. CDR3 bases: TGTGCCAGCAGAAATGGGGCATCGAACACCGGGGAGCTGTTTTTT. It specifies CASRNGASNTGELFF.

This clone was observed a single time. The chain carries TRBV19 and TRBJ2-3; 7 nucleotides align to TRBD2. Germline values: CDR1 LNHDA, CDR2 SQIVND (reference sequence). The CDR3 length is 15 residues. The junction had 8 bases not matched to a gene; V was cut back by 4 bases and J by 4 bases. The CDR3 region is CASSRVAGVADTQYF. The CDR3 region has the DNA TGTGCCAGTAGTAGAGTGGCGGGAGTAGCAGATACGCAGTATTTT.